This TCR beta chain was observed in a study of blood T cell repertoires in COVID-19. The junction had 10 bases not matched to a gene; V was cut back by 5 bases and J by 4 bases. The germline CDR1 and CDR2 sequences are MNHNY and SVGAGI (reference sequence). This CDR3 is 16 amino acids long. Data came from immunoSEQ multiplex PCR; TCRdb stores just in-frame clones and leaves some out. The table has about 50,000 clones, around 92% seen once. The chain combines TRBV6-6 with TRBJ2-7, with 11 bases that match TRBD2. Sequencing was performed on peripheral blood. This TCR came from a human donor in a cohort sampled during active COVID-19. Here the CDR3 DNA reads TGTGCCAGCAGTAAGGGACTAGCGGACCTTAGTTACGAGCAGTACTTC. Its translation: CASSKGLADLSYEQYF.